This TCR beta chain was captured by sequencing in a study of OX40 agonist ivuxolimab in advanced cancers. For the study in its entirety: Ivuxolimab, which targeted the costimulatory receptor OX40 (CD134), was an agonistic, fully human IgG2 monoclonal antibody. Intravenous ivuxolimab was administered to patients every 2 weeks at six dose levels: 0.01, 0.1, 0.3, 1.5, 3 and 10 mg/kg. Of the approximately 54 patients in dose escalation, 19 had hepatocellular carcinoma, some 15 had melanoma, 9 had renal cell carcinoma and 9 had head and neck cancer. The dose-escalation cohort was about 87% male with a mean age of about 60 years, ranging from about 20 to 85. Prior anti-PD-1, anti-PD-L1 or anti-CTLA-4 therapy was permitted, and checkpoint inhibitors had been received by roughly 42% of dose-escalation patients. Three dose-escalation patients achieved partial responses, one with hepatocellular carcinoma and two with cutaneous melanoma. Peripheral TCRbeta sequencing aimed to test whether ivuxolimab altered TCR sequence diversity and caused clonal T-cell expansion. The paper reports the monotherapy dose-escalation portion (N = 52 patients) of the phase I ivuxolimab trial.

Study-wide conclusions, independent of this receptor: Low levels of normalized T-cell clonal expansion were also seen in some nonresponding patients. Partial responders in the 0.1-3.0 mg/kg groups had among the lowest normalized peripheral clonal expansion, especially among CD8+ T cells. Which antigens the clonally expanded peripheral T cells were specific for was not determined. At doses of 0.1 to 3.0 mg/kg, clonal expansion of both CD4+ and CD8+ T cells in blood was seen between baseline and week 6. After ivuxolimab, CD8+ T cells had more expanded clones than CD4+ T cells on average.

The trial excluded patients who had a history of autoimmune disease or were on systemic immunosuppression. Peripheral blood for TCR sequencing was collected from all dose cohorts at baseline, on cycle 4 day 1, and on cycle 7 day 1. The samples were drawn from a first-in-human, open-label, multicenter phase I dose-escalation trial of ivuxolimab. Adults with locally advanced or metastatic melanoma, renal cell carcinoma, hepatocellular carcinoma or head and neck squamous cell carcinoma were enrolled in the trial. Before TCR sequencing, CD4+ T cells and CD8+ T cells were sorted from peripheral blood as separate populations. Concerning this clone itself: The specificity of this receptor is unknown. Base-call qualities are not available, and no considerably larger clone is one nucleotide away.

To sequence the TCRbeta CDR3 region, genomic DNA was isolated from the sorted cells. The immunoSEQ Assay was used to sequence the TCRbeta CDR3 regions. Imported from immuneACCESS, the table was reduced by TCRdb to in-frame sequences with V and J called. These copies leave out some clones; in studies compared against another copy, an unresolved V gene accounts for under half, and the cause of the remainder is not known. The sample includes around 57,000 clones, with less than 85% observed a single time. Under 0.6% of the sample goes to the ten largest clones. V was cut back by 1 base and J by 12 bases, leaving a gap of 16 bases between them. The CDR3 runs 14 amino acids, cysteine and phenylalanine included. Only the CDR3 portion is preserved as DNA: 42 bases, with reading frame beginning at the first base. The germline V gene specifies LGHNA as CDR1 and YSLEER as CDR2.

The material sequenced was CD4+ or CD8+ T cells sorted from blood, taken in a trial of the OX40 agonist ivuxolimab. The V and J segments used are TRBV4-3 and TRBJ2-1, and TRBD2 may be the D gene, going by 5 matching bases. The receptor was derived from an adult with an advanced solid tumor such as melanoma, head and neck, liver or kidney cancer. The DNA sequence is TGCGCCAGCAGCCAAGTAGTGAGTGGGAGAAGGCAGTTCTTC. This encodes CASSQVVSGRRQFF.